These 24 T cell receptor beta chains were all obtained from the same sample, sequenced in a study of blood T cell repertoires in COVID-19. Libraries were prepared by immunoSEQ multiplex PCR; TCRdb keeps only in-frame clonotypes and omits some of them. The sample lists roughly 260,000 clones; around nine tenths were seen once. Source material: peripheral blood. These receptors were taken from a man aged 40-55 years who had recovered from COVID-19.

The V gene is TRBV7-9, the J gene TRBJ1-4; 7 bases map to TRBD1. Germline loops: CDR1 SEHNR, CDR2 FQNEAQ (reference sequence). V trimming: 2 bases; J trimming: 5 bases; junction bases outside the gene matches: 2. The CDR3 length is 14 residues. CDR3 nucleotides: TGTGCCAGCAGCTTAAGGGACAGAAATGAAAAACTGTTTTTT. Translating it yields CASSLRDRNEKLFF.

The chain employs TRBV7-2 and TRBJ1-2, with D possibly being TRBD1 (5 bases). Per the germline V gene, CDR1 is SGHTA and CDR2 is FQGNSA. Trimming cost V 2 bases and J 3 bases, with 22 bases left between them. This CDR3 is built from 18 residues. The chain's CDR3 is CASSLMRTMEGRHYGYTF. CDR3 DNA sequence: TGTGCCAGCAGCTTAATGCGGACGATGGAGGGGAGACACTATGGCTACACCTTC. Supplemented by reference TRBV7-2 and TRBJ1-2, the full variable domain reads GAGVSQSPSNKVTEKGKDVELRCDPISGHTALYWYRQSLGQGLEFLIYFQGNSAPDKSGLPSDRFSAERTGGSVSTLTIQRTQQEDSAVYLCASSLMRTMEGRHYGYTFGSGTRLTVV.

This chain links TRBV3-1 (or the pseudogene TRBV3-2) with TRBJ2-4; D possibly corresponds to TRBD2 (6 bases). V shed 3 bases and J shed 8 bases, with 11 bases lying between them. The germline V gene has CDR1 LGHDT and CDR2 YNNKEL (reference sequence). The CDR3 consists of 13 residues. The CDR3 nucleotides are TGTGCCAGCAGCCAGGGGGGTCTGGACATTCAGTACTTC. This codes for CASSQGGLDIQYF.

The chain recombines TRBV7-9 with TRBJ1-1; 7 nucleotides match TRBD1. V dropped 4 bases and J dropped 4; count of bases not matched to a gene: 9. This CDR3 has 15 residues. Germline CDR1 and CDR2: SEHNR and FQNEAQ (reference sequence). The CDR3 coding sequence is TGTGCCAGCAGCTCACCGGGACAGCAGGGCACTGAAGCTTTCTTT. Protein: CASSSPGQQGTEAFF.

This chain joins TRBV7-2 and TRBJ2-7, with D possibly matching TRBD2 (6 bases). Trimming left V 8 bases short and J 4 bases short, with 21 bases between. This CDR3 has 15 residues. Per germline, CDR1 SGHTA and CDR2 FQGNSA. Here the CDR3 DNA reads TGTGCCAGCCCCTTGGGGGAGGCAGGGAGATACGAGCAGTACTTC. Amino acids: CASPLGEAGRYEQYF.

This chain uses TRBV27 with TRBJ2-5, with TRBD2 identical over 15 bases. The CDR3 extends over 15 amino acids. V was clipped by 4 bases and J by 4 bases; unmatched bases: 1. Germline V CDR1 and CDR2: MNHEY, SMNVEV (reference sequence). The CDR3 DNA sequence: TGTGCCAGCAGTTGGGGACTAGCGGGAGGAGAGACCCAGTACTTC. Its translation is CASSWGLAGGETQYF.

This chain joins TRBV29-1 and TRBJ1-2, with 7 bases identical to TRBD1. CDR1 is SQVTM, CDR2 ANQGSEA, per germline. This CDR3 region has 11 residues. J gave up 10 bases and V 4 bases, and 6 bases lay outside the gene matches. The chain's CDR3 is CSVGQGVIYTF. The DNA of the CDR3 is TGCAGCGTTGGACAGGGAGTAATCTACACCTTC.

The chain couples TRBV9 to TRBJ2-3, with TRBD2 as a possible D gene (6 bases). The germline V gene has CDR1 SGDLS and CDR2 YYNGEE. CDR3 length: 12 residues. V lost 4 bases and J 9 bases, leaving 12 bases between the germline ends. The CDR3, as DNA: TGTGCCAGCAGCATGACTAGAAACACGCAGTATTTT. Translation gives CASSMTRNTQYF.

The CDR3 DNA reads as TGTGCCACCAGCGGAGGGTCCGCGGGGCCCCAAGAGACCCAGTACTTC. Protein product: CATSGGSAGPQETQYF. J is TRBJ2-5 and V is TRBV15, with D possibly TRBD2 on 6 matching bases. Germline CDR1 reads LNHNV; CDR2 reads YYDKDF (reference sequence). The CDR3 loop spans 16 amino acids. The V end lost 5 bases, the J end lost 1 base, and 17 bases lay between the germline ends. The full variable domain, in which reference TRBV15 and TRBJ2-5 provide the parts outside the CDR3, is DAMVIQNPRYQVTQFGKPVTLSCSQTLNHNVMYWYQQKSSQAPKLLFHYYDKDFNNEADTPDNFQSRRPNTSFCFLDIRSPGLGDTAMYLCATSGGSAGPQETQYFGPGTRLLVL.

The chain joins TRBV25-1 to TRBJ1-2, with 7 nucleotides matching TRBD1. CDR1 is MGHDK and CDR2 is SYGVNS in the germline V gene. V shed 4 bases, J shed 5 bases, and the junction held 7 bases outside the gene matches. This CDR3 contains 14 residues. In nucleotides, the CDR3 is TGTGCCAGCAGTGGTCAGGGGGATGGGTATGGCTACACCTTC. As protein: CASSGQGDGYGYTF.

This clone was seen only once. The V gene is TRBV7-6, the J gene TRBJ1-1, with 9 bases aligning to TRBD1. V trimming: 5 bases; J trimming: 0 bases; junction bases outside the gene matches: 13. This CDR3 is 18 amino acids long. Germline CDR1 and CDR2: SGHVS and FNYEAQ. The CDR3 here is CASSLRTLGTGMNTEAFF. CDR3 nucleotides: TGTGCCAGCAGCCTAAGGACCTTAGGGACAGGGATGAACACTGAAGCTTTCTTT.

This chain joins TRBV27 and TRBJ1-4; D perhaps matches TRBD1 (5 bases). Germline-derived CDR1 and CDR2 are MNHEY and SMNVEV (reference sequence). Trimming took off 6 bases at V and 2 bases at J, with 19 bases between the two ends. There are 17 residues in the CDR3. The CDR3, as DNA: TGTGCCAGCAGATCTAGGGCCAGGGTTTCCACTAATGAAAAACTGTTTTTT. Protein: CASRSRARVSTNEKLFF.

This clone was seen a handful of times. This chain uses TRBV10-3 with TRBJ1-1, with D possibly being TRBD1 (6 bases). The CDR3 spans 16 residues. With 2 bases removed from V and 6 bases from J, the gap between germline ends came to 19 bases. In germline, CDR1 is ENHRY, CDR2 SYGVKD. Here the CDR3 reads CAISEPSRGMEAEAFF. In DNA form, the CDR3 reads TGTGCCATCAGTGAGCCCAGTAGGGGGATGGAGGCTGAAGCTTTCTTT.

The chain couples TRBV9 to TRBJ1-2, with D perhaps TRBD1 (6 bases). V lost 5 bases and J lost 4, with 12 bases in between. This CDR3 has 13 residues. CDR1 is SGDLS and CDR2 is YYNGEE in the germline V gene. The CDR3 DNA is TGTGCCAGCAGGGGGGGGACACCCTATGGCTACACCTTC. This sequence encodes CASRGGTPYGYTF.

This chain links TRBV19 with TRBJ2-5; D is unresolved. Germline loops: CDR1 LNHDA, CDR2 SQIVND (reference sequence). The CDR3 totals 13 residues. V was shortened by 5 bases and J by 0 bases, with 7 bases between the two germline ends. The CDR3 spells CASSPRYQETQYF. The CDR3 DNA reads TGTGCCAGTAGTCCCCGGTACCAAGAGACCCAGTACTTC. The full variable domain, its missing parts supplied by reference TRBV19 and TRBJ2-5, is DGGITQSPKYLFRKEGQNVTLSCEQNLNHDAMYWYRQDPGQGLRLIYYSQIVNDFQKGDIAEGYSVSREKKESFPLTVTSAQKNPTAFYLCASSPRYQETQYFGPGTRLLVL.

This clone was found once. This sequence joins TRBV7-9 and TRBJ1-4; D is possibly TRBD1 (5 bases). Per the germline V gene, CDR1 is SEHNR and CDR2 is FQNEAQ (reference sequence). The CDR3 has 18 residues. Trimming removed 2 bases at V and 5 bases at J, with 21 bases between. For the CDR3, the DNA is TGTGCCAGCAGCTTATTAAACGGGTTCGACAGAAAGAATGAAAAACTGTTTTTT. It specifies CASSLLNGFDRKNEKLFF.

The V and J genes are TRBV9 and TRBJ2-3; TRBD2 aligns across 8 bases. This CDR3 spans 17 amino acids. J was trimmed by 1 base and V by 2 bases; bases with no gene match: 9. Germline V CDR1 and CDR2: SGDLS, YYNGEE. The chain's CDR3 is CASSVLGGAGGTDTQYF. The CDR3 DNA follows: TGTGCCAGCAGCGTTCTCGGGGGAGCGGGGGGCACAGATACGCAGTATTTT.

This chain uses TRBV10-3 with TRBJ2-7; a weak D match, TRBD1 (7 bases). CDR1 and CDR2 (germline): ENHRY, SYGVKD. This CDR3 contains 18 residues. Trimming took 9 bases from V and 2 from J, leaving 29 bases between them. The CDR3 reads CAMGAGYGRDRGTYEQYF. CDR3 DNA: TGTGCCATGGGGGCGGGATATGGCCGGGACAGAGGAACCTACGAGCAGTACTTC.

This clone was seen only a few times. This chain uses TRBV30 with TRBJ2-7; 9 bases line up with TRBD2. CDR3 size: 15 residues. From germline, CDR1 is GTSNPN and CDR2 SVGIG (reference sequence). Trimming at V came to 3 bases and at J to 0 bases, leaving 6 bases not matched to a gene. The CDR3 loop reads CAWSPGLASSYEQYF. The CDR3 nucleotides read TGTGCCTGGAGCCCCGGACTAGCGAGCTCCTACGAGCAGTACTTC.

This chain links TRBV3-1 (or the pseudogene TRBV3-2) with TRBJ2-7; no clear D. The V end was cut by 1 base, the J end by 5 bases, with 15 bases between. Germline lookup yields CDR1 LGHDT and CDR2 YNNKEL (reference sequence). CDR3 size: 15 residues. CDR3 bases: TGTGCCAGCAGCCAAGTTCCGGGTACCATCCACGAGCAGTACTTC. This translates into CASSQVPGTIHEQYF.

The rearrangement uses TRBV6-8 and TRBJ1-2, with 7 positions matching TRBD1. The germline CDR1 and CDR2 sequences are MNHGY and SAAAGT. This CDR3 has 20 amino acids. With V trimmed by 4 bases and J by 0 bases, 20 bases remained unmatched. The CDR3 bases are TGTGCCAGCAGTTCTCCGGGACAGCCCGTGGGGGACTCAGCTAACTATGGCTACACCTTC. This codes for CASSSPGQPVGDSANYGYTF.

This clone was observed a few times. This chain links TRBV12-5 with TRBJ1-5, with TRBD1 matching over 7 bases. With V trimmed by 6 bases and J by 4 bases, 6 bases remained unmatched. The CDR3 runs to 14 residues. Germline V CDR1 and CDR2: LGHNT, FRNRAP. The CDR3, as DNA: TGTGCTAGTGGCCTGGGACAGTATAATCAGCCCCAGCATTTT. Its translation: CASGLGQYNQPQHF. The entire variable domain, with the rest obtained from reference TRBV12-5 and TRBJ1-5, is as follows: DARVTQTPRHKVTEMGQEVTMRCQPILGHNTVFWYRQTMMQGLELLAYFRNRAPLDDSGMPKDRFSAEMPDATLATLKIQPSEPRDSAVYFCASGLGQYNQPQHFGDGTRLSIL.

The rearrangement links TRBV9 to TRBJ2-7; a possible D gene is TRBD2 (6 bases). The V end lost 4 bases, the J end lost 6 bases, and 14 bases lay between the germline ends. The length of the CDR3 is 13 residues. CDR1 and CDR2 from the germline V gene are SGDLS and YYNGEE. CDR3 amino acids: CASSTLGGFEQYF. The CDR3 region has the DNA TGTGCCAGCAGCACCCTCGGAGGGTTCGAGCAGTACTTC.

In DNA, the CDR3 is TGTGCCAGCAGCCCACCGCTAGGTAGGGGATACAATGAGCAGTTCTTC. Translating gives CASSPPLGRGYNEQFF. V is TRBV16 and J is TRBJ2-1; weak D call: TRBD1 (5 bases). The CDR3 length is 16 residues. Looked up from germline, CDR1 is KGHSY and CDR2 is FQNENV. Between the trimmed V and J ends, which lost 4 bases and 4 bases, there was a span of 17 bases.